Sequencing of this TCR beta chain was carried out in a study of cytomegalovirus exposure and HLA in healthy donors. The study's findings and limits: Information on immune exposure was restricted to one variable (CMV serostatus).

CDR3 length: 15 amino acids. Trimming removed 6 bases from V and 2 bases from J; junction bases left unmatched: 7. Germline V lookup: CDR1 SNHLY, CDR2 FYNNEI. A multiplex PCR was run with 60 Vbeta primers and 13 Jbeta primers. Assay: immunoSEQ multiplex PCR; the TCRdb copy retains only in-frame clones and omits some. The profile covers approximately 200,000 clones, with 75% to 85% appearing a single time and around 2.1% taken by the ten largest. As for this clone: Its cognate antigen is unknown.

The TCR was taken from a woman aged 18-29 years in good health and CMV-seropositive. The chain has TRBV2 and TRBJ1-5; 7 bases agree with TRBD1. The sequenced material came from PBMCs. The CDR3 region is CASRKDRVGNQPQHF. CDR3 coding DNA: TGTGCCAGCAGAAAAGACAGGGTGGGCAATCAGCCCCAGCATTTT.